This note documents a single T cell receptor beta chain sequence. Its target antigen remains unknown. One base away there is no much larger clone; base qualities are not given. The data originate from a study of lymphopenia after photon versus proton radiotherapy (dated by TCRdb to about 2019). About the investigation overall: The study compared the immunological effects of photon versus proton radiation therapy in patients with gastrointestinal tumors who developed high-grade lymphopenia. The cohort comprised approximately 21 patients with gastrointestinal tumors who received either photon or proton therapy and then developed lymphopenia. The study was designed to characterize how the impact on the immune system differs between the two radiation modalities. The full study reports these points: Across the cohort, a larger post-nadir drop in TCR diversity was inversely correlated with overall survival time among patients who died. After the lymphocyte count nadir, oligoclonal expansion, especially of CD8+ Temra cells, was observed in photon-treated repertoires, and the drop in diversity was driven by this expansion. Relative stability during treatment was observed in proton-treated patients, whereas loss of naive T cells and TCR diversity and gain of effector/memory populations were observed in photon-treated patients. The authors looked at the survival association only in patients who died, and they framed better survival with proton therapy as a possibility rather than a demonstrated result.

Spanning cysteine to phenylalanine, the CDR3 consists of 14 amino acids. Here the CDR3 DNA is all that survives: 42 bases in frame from base 1. The germline V gene specifies SNHLY as CDR1 and FYNNEI as CDR2. The germline ends are 11 bases apart after V is trimmed by 3 bases and J by 5 bases. Receptor libraries were prepared by the immunoSEQ multiplex PCR assay. Alongside multiparametric flow cytometry, deep sequencing of rearranged TCR beta loci was used to profile the T cell repertoires. Sourced from immuneACCESS, this table was stored by TCRdb with only in-frame sequences that have V and J called. A share of the clones is absent; for the studies checked, an unresolved V gene accounts for under half, and the remainder has no known explanation. The sample data list about 12,000 clones, and 70% to 90% of these were observed just once. 3.3% of the sample is in the top ten clones.

This specimen consisted of peripheral blood, obtained from a patient treated with proton-based radiotherapy. This TCR was sampled from a man aged 55 to 69 with pancreatic cancer. The sequence joins TRBV2 to TRBJ1-5; the D gene cannot be named for sure. The CDR3 region reads CASSDRRADQPQHF. The DNA is TGTGCCAGCAGTGACAGAAGAGCCGATCAGCCCCAGCATTTT. The full variable domain, completed from the reference TRBV2 and TRBJ1-5 proteins outside the CDR3, reads EPEVTQTPSHQVTQMGQEVILRCVPISNHLYFYWYRQILGQKVEFLVSFYNNEISEKSEIFDDQFSVERPDGSNFTLKIRSTKLEDSAMYFCASSDRRADQPQHFGDGTRLSIL.